These 27 T cell receptor beta chains were all obtained from the same sample, sequenced in a study of T-cell reconstitution after alpha-beta-depleted transplantation in children. Preparation of the TCRbeta library was carried out with unique molecular identifiers. MiXCR, applied by TCRdb to the PCR reads, yields one record per CDR3 protein. Of hundreds of thousands of distinct CDR3 sequences listed, around a sixth are singletons. Source: PBMCs from the stem cell graft donor, taken from the stem cell graft. The receptors originated from a human donor who donated a stem cell graft to a child with acute myeloid leukemia.

This clonotype was detected ten times or more. V is TRBV6-5 and J is TRBJ2-5, with D maybe TRBD1 (5 bases). CDR1 and CDR2 (germline): MNHEY, SVGAGI. The CDR3 contains 14 residues. Trimming took 3 bases from V and 1 from J, leaving 9 bases between them. CDR3 protein: CASSYSTAQETQYF. The CDR3 DNA reads TGTGCCAGCAGTTATTCGACAGCCCAAGAGACCCAGTACTTC.

The genes are TRBV7-2 and TRBJ2-7, with TRBD1 matching 7 bases. The V segment lost 3 bases and the J segment 5 bases; nucleotides outside the gene matches: 13. The germline V gene has CDR1 SGHTA and CDR2 FQGNSA. The CDR3 totals 16 residues. The CDR3 protein is CASSFLPRQGGDEQYF. CDR3 bases: TGTGCCAGCAGCTTTCTCCCTCGACAGGGTGGCGACGAGCAGTACTTC.

This clonotype was seen only a few times. This chain joins TRBV20-1 and TRBJ2-5, with 9 bases that match TRBD1. CDR1 and CDR2 (germline): DFQATT, SNEGSKA (reference sequence). J gave up 4 bases and V 3 bases, and 9 bases lay outside the gene matches. This CDR3 region has 15 residues. DNA of the CDR3: TGCAGTGCTAGTCCCCAGGACAGGGGTGTAGAGACCCAGTACTTC. This gives the protein CSASPQDRGVETQYF.

V is TRBV7-9 and J is TRBJ2-2; D unresolved. The CDR3 totals 14 residues. Germline CDR1 and CDR2: SEHNR and FQNEAQ (reference sequence). The V gene lost 1 base and the J gene lost 5 bases, with 8 bases spanning the gap. Written as DNA, the CDR3 is TGTGCCAGCAGCTTAGTGAGTCGGACCGGGGAGCTGTTTTTT. Translation gives CASSLVSRTGELFF.

A single count supports this clonotype. The rearrangement links TRBV28 to TRBJ1-5; a weak D match, TRBD1 (6 bases). Germline V gene lookup returns CDR1 MDHEN and CDR2 SYDVKM. The CDR3 consists of 14 residues. V shed 2 bases and J shed 5 bases, with 10 bases lying between them. The CDR3 sequence: CASSLTGWDQPQHF. CDR3 sequence (DNA): TGTGCCAGCAGTTTAACAGGGTGGGATCAGCCCCAGCATTTT.

On this clonotype itself: Relative to the germline gene, one junction end is altered; a read error may explain this. The J gene is TRBJ2-1, the V gene TRBV20-1; 14 nucleotides agree with TRBD2. Germline V gene lookup returns CDR1 DFQATT and CDR2 SNEGSKA (reference sequence). The CDR3 is 19 residues long. The CDR3 region is CCARVQGLAGVRSYNEQFF. The CDR3 DNA follows: TGCTGTGCTAGAGTCCAGGGACTAGCGGGGGTCCGCTCCTACAATGAGCAGTTCTTC.

This clonotype was recorded at least ten times. The chain combines TRBV12-3 or TRBV12-4 with TRBJ2-2; 7 bases line up with TRBD1. CDR3 length equals 13 residues. The CDR3 sequence: CATGVDWTGELFF. Here the CDR3 DNA reads TGTGCAACAGGGGTTGATTGGACCGGGGAGCTGTTTTTT.

This clonotype came up many times. The chain has TRBV6-2 or TRBV6-3 and TRBJ2-7; 8 nucleotides align to TRBD1. Germline loops: CDR1 MNHEY, CDR2 SVGEGT. This CDR3 comprises 15 residues. Losses at the gene ends were 4 bases for V and 4 bases for J; bases not matched to a gene: 9. The CDR3 sequence is CASSSPRTGRYEQYV. CDR3 in DNA: TGTGCCAGCAGTTCACCTCGGACAGGGAGGTACGAGCAGTACGTC.

This clonotype was counted at least ten times. The chain uses TRBV7-8 and TRBJ1-1; TRBD1 matches at 11 bases. CDR1 is SGHVS, CDR2 FQNEAQ, per germline. After removal of 9 bases from V and 4 bases from J, the junction contained 7 bases not matched to a gene. The CDR3 is 14 residues long. In DNA form, the CDR3 reads TGTGCCAGTCGGGACAGGGGGTATACCACTGAAGCTTTCTTT. It encodes CASRDRGYTTEAFF.

This clonotype occurred a few times. V usage is TRBV6-6 and J usage is TRBJ1-1; D is unclear. The V gene lost 8 bases and the J gene lost 0 bases, with 13 bases spanning the gap. The CDR3 sequence is 14 residues long. The germline V gene has CDR1 MNHNY and CDR2 SVGAGI (reference sequence). Here the CDR3 DNA reads TGTGCCAGCTCTACTGGTCTCATGAACACTGAAGCTTTCTTT. Translating it yields CASSTGLMNTEAFF.

A remark on this clonotype: A read error may produce the germline difference seen at one junction end. The rearrangement uses TRBV10-3 and TRBJ2-3; 8 nucleotides line up with TRBD2. CDR1 and CDR2 from the germline V gene are ENHRY and SYGVKD. CDR3 length equals 19 residues. The CDR3 DNA reads TGTGCCATCAGTAAGTCGGGGTTGGGCGGGACTAGGGCCACAGATACGCAGTATTTT. Translating it yields CAISKSGLGGTRATDTQYF.

The chain links TRBV11-1 to TRBJ1-5; 8 bases agree with TRBD1. V trimming: 5 bases; J trimming: 1 base; junction bases outside the gene matches: 16. This CDR3 is built from 19 residues. The V gene's germline CDR1 is SGHAT and CDR2 FQDESV (reference sequence). CDR3 in amino acids: CASSPGGTGGRLSNQPQHF. Written as DNA, the CDR3 is TGTGCCAGCAGCCCCGGGGGAACAGGGGGTCGTTTGAGCAATCAGCCCCAGCATTTT.

With respect to this clonotype: Since a much larger clone is just one base distant, this may be a read error. The rearrangement joins TRBV5-6 to TRBJ1-1; 7 bases are a match to TRBD1. The CDR3 contains 16 residues. Germline V gene sequence: CDR1 SGHDT, CDR2 YYEEEE. For the CDR3, the DNA is TGTGCCAGCAGCTTTAGGACCGGGACAGCGAACCCTGAAGCTTTCTTT. As protein: CASSFRTGTANPEAFF. The full variable domain, its missing parts supplied by reference TRBV5-6 and TRBJ1-1, is DAGVTQSPTHLIKTRGQQVTLRCSPKSGHDTVSWYQQALGQGPQFIFQYYEEEERQRGNFPDRFSGHQFPNYSSELNVNALLLGDSALYLCASSFRTGTANPEAFFGQGTRLTVV.

This clonotype was detected many times. V is TRBV7-2 and J is TRBJ2-5; D unresolved. Trimming cost V 6 bases and J 5 bases, with 7 bases left between them. The CDR3 totals 11 residues. In germline, CDR1 is SGHTA, CDR2 FQGNSA. Here the CDR3 DNA reads TGTGCCAGCAGTCAGCTTGAGACCCAGTACTTC. Its protein is CASSQLETQYF.

This chain links TRBV5-1 with TRBJ2-7; D unclear. The CDR3 runs to 16 residues. Germline V gives CDR1 SGHRS, CDR2 YFSETQ. The V end was cut by 3 bases, the J end by 0 bases, with 16 bases between. The DNA for the CDR3 is TGCGCCAGCAGCTCCCCCCTGGCAGGCTACTCCTACGAGCAGTACGTC. Translation: CASSSPLAGYSYEQYV.

This clonotype was found many times. CDR3: CASSSDGLAGTGELFF. The CDR3 bases are TGTGCCAGCAGTTCCGACGGTTTAGCTGGCACCGGGGAGCTGTTTTTT. The chain recombines TRBV6-5 with TRBJ2-2; no clear D. The CDR3 loop spans 16 amino acids. From germline, CDR1 is MNHEY and CDR2 SVGAGI. The ends were cut back, 4 bases at V and 4 bases at J, with 16 bases in the middle.

This clonotype showed up just a few times. This chain connects TRBV25-1 to TRBJ2-7; D remains unclear. CDR1 MGHDK and CDR2 SYGVNS come from the germline V gene. V lost 0 bases to trimming and J lost 2 bases, with 5 bases between them. This CDR3 comprises 13 residues. The CDR3 loop is CASSEYDTYEQYF. The CDR3 nucleotides read TGTGCCAGCAGTGAATATGACACCTACGAGCAGTACTTC.

The table lists this clonotype with a few counts. This chain joins TRBV25-1 and TRBJ1-2, with D possibly matching TRBD1 (5 bases). Per the germline V gene, CDR1 is MGHDK and CDR2 is SYGVNS. CDR3 length equals 13 residues. V shed 3 bases and J shed 8 bases, with 13 bases lying between them. DNA for the CDR3: TGTGCCAGCAGTGAGAGGGAAAGGGGCGGCTACACCTTC. Encoded protein: CASSERERGGYTF.

This clonotype showed up many times. V usage is TRBV20-1 and J usage is TRBJ2-1; D remains ambiguous. This CDR3 region has 10 residues. The V end was cut by 6 bases, the J end by 5 bases, with 5 bases between. CDR1 is DFQATT and CDR2 is SNEGSKA in the germline V gene (reference sequence). The CDR3 DNA is TGCAGTGCCATGGACAATGAGCAGTTCTTC. It is translated as CSAMDNEQFF.

This clonotype was seen a handful of times. The chain combines TRBV12-3 or TRBV12-4 with TRBJ1-2, with D possibly matching TRBD1 (5 bases). The CDR3 is made up of 17 amino acids. Between the trimmed V and J ends, which lost 3 bases and 2 bases, there was a span of 19 bases. For the CDR3, the DNA is TGTGCCAGCAGTTTCACCGTCACGGGACGGCTAAACTATGGCTACACCTTC. It yields the protein CASSFTVTGRLNYGYTF.

V is TRBV12-3 or TRBV12-4 and J is TRBJ1-5; no clear D. This CDR3 region has 12 residues. Trimming left V 5 bases short and J 3 bases short, with 5 bases between. CDR3 DNA sequence: TGTGCCAGCAGTCCTCACAATCAGCCCCAGCATTTT. Translation: CASSPHNQPQHF.

This clonotype has ten or more counts. This chain links TRBV20-1 with TRBJ1-5; D call uncertain. The germline V gene has CDR1 DFQATT and CDR2 SNEGSKA (reference sequence). The CDR3 loop spans 14 amino acids. V lost 4 bases and J lost 5, with 15 bases in between. The chain's CDR3 is CSAIKRVRDQPQHF. CDR3 DNA: TGCAGTGCTATTAAACGGGTCCGGGATCAGCCCCAGCATTTT.

V is TRBV18 and J is TRBJ2-1; D call uncertain. Germline V lookup: CDR1 KGHSH, CDR2 LQKENI. V lost 1 base and J lost 2, with 6 bases in between. The CDR3 contains 14 residues. The CDR3 DNA reads TGTGCCAGCTCACCACTGCTACCCTACAATGAGCAGTTCTTC. Translation gives CASSPLLPYNEQFF.

This clonotype was found a few times. J is TRBJ1-4 and V is TRBV9; D is unclear. Germline V gene data show CDR1 as SGDLS and CDR2 as YYNGEE. The CDR3 is 15 amino acids. V shed 2 bases and J shed 3 bases, with 11 bases lying between them. CDR3 amino acids: CASSVRLSPNEKLFF. The CDR3 DNA sequence: TGTGCCAGCAGCGTCCGTCTGTCACCTAATGAAAAACTGTTTTTT.

This clonotype was counted at least ten times. The rearrangement links TRBV29-1 to TRBJ1-1; D remains ambiguous. The CDR3 consists of 12 residues. CDR1 is SQVTM, CDR2 ANQGSEA, per germline. Trimming took 5 bases from V and 0 from J, leaving 7 bases between them. The CDR3 sequence: CSVMTLNTEAFF. The CDR3 nucleotides read TGCAGCGTTATGACATTGAACACTGAAGCTTTCTTT.

This clonotype was detected many times. The chain is built from TRBV6-1 and TRBJ1-2; 8 bases map to TRBD1. Looked up from germline, CDR1 is MNHNS and CDR2 is SASEGT. V lost 4 bases and J lost 7; bases outside the gene matches: 5. This CDR3 spans 13 amino acids. The CDR3 here is CASSVTGGRGYTF. The CDR3 DNA reads TGTGCCAGCAGTGTCACAGGGGGACGTGGCTACACCTTC.

This clonotype was observed a few times. This chain connects TRBV28 to TRBJ2-1; D is ambiguous. Between the trimmed V and J ends, which lost 1 base and 0 bases, there was a span of 13 bases. CDR3 length equals 17 residues. The germline V gene has CDR1 MDHEN and CDR2 SYDVKM. The CDR3 protein is CASSLLASGSSYNEQFF. CDR3 DNA: TGTGCCAGCAGTTTATTGGCCTCAGGCAGCTCCTACAATGAGCAGTTCTTC.